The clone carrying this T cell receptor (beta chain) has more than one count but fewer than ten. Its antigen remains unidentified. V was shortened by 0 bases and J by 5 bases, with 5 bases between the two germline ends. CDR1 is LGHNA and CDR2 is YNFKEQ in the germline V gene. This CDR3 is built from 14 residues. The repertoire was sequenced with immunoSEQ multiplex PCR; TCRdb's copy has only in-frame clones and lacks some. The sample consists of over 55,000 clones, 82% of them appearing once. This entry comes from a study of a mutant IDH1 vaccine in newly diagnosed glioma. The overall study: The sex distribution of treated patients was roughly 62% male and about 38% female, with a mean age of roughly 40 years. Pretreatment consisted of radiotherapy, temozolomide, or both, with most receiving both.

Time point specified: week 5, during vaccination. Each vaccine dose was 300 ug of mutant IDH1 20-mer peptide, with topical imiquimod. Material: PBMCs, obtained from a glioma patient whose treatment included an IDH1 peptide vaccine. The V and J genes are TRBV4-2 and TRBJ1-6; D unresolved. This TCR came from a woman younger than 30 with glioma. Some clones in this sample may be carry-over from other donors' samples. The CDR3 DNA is TGTGCCAGCAGCCAAGATACAAATAATTCACCCCTCCACTTT. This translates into CASSQDTNNSPLHF.